The 32 T cell receptor beta chains reported below all come from one sample, sequenced in a study of blood T cell repertoires in COVID-19. Measured with immunoSEQ multiplex PCR; TCRdb has only the in-frame clones, and not every one. This table holds 90,000 to 140,000 clones, around 74% found once. Sequencing was performed on peripheral blood. Receptors originate from a woman between 65 and 79 years old with acute or convalescent COVID-19.

This chain connects TRBV15 to TRBJ2-7; TRBD2 aligns across 10 bases. CDR1 and CDR2 from the germline V gene are LNHNV and YYDKDF (reference sequence). After removal of 0 bases from V and 3 bases from J, the junction contained 5 bases not matched to a gene. The CDR3 runs 16 residues. CDR3 loop: CATSRDGGLASYEQYF. As DNA, the CDR3 is TGTGCCACCAGCAGAGATGGGGGACTAGCGAGCTACGAGCAGTACTTC. Full variable domain (outside the CDR3, taken from reference TRBV15 and TRBJ2-7): DAMVIQNPRYQVTQFGKPVTLSCSQTLNHNVMYWYQQKSSQAPKLLFHYYDKDFNNEADTPDNFQSRRPNTSFCFLDIRSPGLGDTAMYLCATSRDGGLASYEQYFGPGTRLTVT.

This clone was recorded a few times. The CDR3 spells CASSLMGQGANTGELFF. Here the CDR3 DNA reads TGCGCCAGCAGCTTGATGGGACAGGGGGCGAACACCGGGGAGCTGTTTTTT. The chain uses TRBV5-1 and TRBJ2-2; 11 nucleotides agree with TRBD1. The CDR3 has 17 amino acids. After removal of 1 base from V and 0 bases from J, the junction contained 2 bases not matched to a gene. Germline loops: CDR1 SGHRS, CDR2 YFSETQ.

V is TRBV6-5 and J is TRBJ2-7, with a possible D match to TRBD1 (6 bases). The CDR3 consists of 13 residues. The V end was cut by 5 bases, the J end by 3 bases, with 11 bases between. Germline loops: CDR1 MNHEY, CDR2 SVGAGI. CDR3 sequence: CASSIGQLYEQYF. The CDR3 coding sequence is TGTGCCAGCAGTATAGGACAGCTCTACGAGCAGTACTTC.

This clone was picked up one time. J is TRBJ2-3 and V is TRBV4-1, with D tentatively TRBD2 (7 bases). The CDR3 is 17 residues long. V lost 0 bases to trimming and J lost 4 bases, with 17 bases between them. Germline V gene sequence: CDR1 MGHRA, CDR2 YSYEKL. CDR3 DNA: TGCGCCAGCAGCCAAGAAGGGCGGGGGCGTTTGTCAGATACGCAGTATTTT. Translating gives CASSQEGRGRLSDTQYF.

The chain recombines TRBV12-5 with TRBJ1-5; D possibly corresponds to TRBD1 (5 bases). From germline, CDR1 is LGHNT and CDR2 FRNRAP. Deletions cut 7 bases from V and 7 bases from J, with 14 bases between. The CDR3 is 13 residues long. The CDR3 loop reads CASALGAGQPQHF. CDR3 nucleotides: TGTGCTAGTGCCCTCGGGGCGGGACAGCCCCAGCATTTT.

The chain recombines TRBV6-5 with TRBJ2-2; possible D gene TRBD1, 5 bases. The germline V and J ends were trimmed by 2 bases and 7 bases, with 11 bases remaining between them. Germline V gives CDR1 MNHEY, CDR2 SVGAGI. The CDR3 extends over 14 amino acids. This CDR3 reads CASSYVDRNGELFF. DNA for the CDR3: TGTGCCAGCAGTTACGTTGACAGAAACGGGGAGCTGTTTTTT.

The chain links TRBV21-1 to TRBJ2-7; TRBD1, the D gene given by the table, was not confirmed from the DNA. TRBV21-1 corresponds to a pseudogene. The CDR3 runs 14 residues. CDR3 bases: TGTGCCAGCAGCAAAGGACAAGACAACTACGAGCAGTACTTC. Its translation: CASSKGQDNYEQYF.

The chain employs TRBV4-2 and TRBJ2-1, with TRBD2 matching 7 bases. CDR3 size: 15 residues. Looked up from germline, CDR1 is LGHNA and CDR2 is YNFKEQ. The J segment lost 2 bases and the V segment lost 1 base, leaving 2 bases of the junction unmatched. CDR3 DNA: TGTGCCAGCAGCCAAGTGGGGGGGGCCTACAATGAGCAGTTCTTC. Amino acid sequence: CASSQVGGAYNEQFF.

This clone was found a few times. This CDR3 reads CASRDSGGGETQYF. Written as DNA, the CDR3 is TGTGCCAGCAGAGATAGCGGGGGAGGAGAGACCCAGTACTTC. The chain combines TRBV28 with TRBJ2-5; the match to TRBD2 covers 9 bases. CDR3 length: 14 residues. Germline V gene data show CDR1 as MDHEN and CDR2 as SYDVKM. Losses at the gene ends were 6 bases for V and 4 bases for J; bases not matched to a gene: 6. The whole variable domain, remainder taken from reference TRBV28 and TRBJ2-5, is DVKVTQSSRYLVKRTGEKVFLECVQDMDHENMFWYRQDPGLGLRLIYFSYDVKMKEKGDIPEGYSVSREKKERFSLILESASTNQTSMYLCASRDSGGGETQYFGPGTRLLVL.

The V and J genes are TRBV30 and TRBJ1-3, with 9 bases aligning to TRBD1. The CDR3 spans 17 residues. Germline CDR1 and CDR2: GTSNPN and SVGIG (reference sequence). V dropped 1 base and J dropped 3; count of bases not matched to a gene: 10. The CDR3 sequence: CAWSGWRDRVFGNTIYF. As DNA, the CDR3 is TGTGCCTGGAGTGGATGGAGGGACAGGGTGTTTGGAAACACCATATATTTT.

This clone has a handful of counts. The rearrangement joins TRBV6-1 to TRBJ2-3, with TRBD2 matching 8 bases. The J segment lost 1 base and the V segment lost 4 bases, leaving 10 bases of the junction unmatched. Germline V lookup: CDR1 MNHNS, CDR2 SASEGT. CDR3 size: 17 residues. Here the CDR3 DNA reads TGTGCCAGCAGTGGAGCCCGGGGGGGCCCGGGCACAGATACGCAGTATTTT. This encodes CASSGARGGPGTDTQYF.

The V and J genes are TRBV27 and TRBJ1-1, with 7 nucleotides matching TRBD1. This CDR3 is 15 amino acids long. CDR1 is MNHEY, CDR2 SMNVEV, per germline (reference sequence). V lost 5 bases and J lost 5; bases outside the gene matches: 11. For the CDR3, the DNA is TGTGCCAGCAGTACCAATCGACAGGGTTGGACTGAAGCTTTCTTT. Encoded protein: CASSTNRQGWTEAFF.

The table lists this clone with a few counts. V is TRBV2 and J is TRBJ1-5; 9 bases line up with TRBD1. J lost 3 bases, V lost 6 bases, and 3 bases had no gene match. The CDR3 is 14 residues long. From germline, CDR1 is SNHLY and CDR2 FYNNEI. Written as DNA, the CDR3 is TGTGCCAGCAGCGGGACAGGGAACAATCAGCCCCAGCATTTT. It specifies CASSGTGNNQPQHF.

The V and J genes are TRBV6-4 and TRBJ1-6; no clear D gene. Trimming removed 6 bases from V and 8 bases from J, with 8 bases in between. The germline CDR1 and CDR2 sequences are MRHNA and SNTAGT. This CDR3 has 12 residues. In DNA, the CDR3 is TGTGCCAGCAGCCTAGGAGATTCACCCCTCCACTTT. The encoded protein is CASSLGDSPLHF.

The chain recombines TRBV15 with TRBJ2-7; 8 bases align to TRBD2. V shed 3 bases, J shed 2 bases, and the junction held 3 bases outside the gene matches. This CDR3 has 14 amino acids. Germline CDR1 reads LNHNV; CDR2 reads YYDKDF (reference sequence). The CDR3 bases are TGTGCCACCAGCAGTAACGGGGGGGCCTACGAGCAGTACTTC. Translated, it gives CATSSNGGAYEQYF.

The chain carries TRBV6-1 and TRBJ1-5; 7 positions match TRBD1. CDR3 length equals 18 residues. Germline loops: CDR1 MNHNS, CDR2 SASEGT. Losses at the gene ends were 2 bases for V and 3 bases for J; bases not matched to a gene: 13. This CDR3 reads CASSEYTGVRGTNQPQHF. The CDR3 nucleotides are TGTGCCAGCAGTGAATATACTGGGGTCAGGGGGACCAATCAGCCCCAGCATTTT.

The chain recombines TRBV24-1 with TRBJ2-2, with 8 bases that match TRBD1. Germline CDR1 reads KGHDR; CDR2 reads SFDVKD. J lost 1 base, V lost 5 bases, and 11 bases had no gene match. CDR3 length: 18 residues. Written as DNA, the CDR3 is TGTGCCACCAGTGCCGTTGGACAGGGCCTAGGGAACACCGGGGAGCTGTTTTTT. Residues: CATSAVGQGLGNTGELFF.

The chain joins TRBV6-5 to TRBJ2-5, with 7 bases fitting TRBD1. Germline V lookup: CDR1 MNHEY, CDR2 SVGAGI. V shed 5 bases and J 5 bases; nucleotides not matched to a gene: 11. The CDR3 is 15 amino acids. The chain's CDR3 is CASSITGAAFETQYF. CDR3 DNA: TGTGCCAGCAGTATTACAGGGGCGGCGTTTGAGACCCAGTACTTC.

The chain carries TRBV30 and TRBJ1-1; 7 positions match TRBD1. The CDR3 spans 12 residues. CDR1 GTSNPN and CDR2 SVGIG come from the germline V gene (reference sequence). V lost 5 bases, J lost 3 bases, and 3 bases stayed unmatched. CDR3 sequence reads: CAWSTGDTEAFF. In DNA, the CDR3 is TGTGCCTGGTCAACAGGGGACACTGAAGCTTTCTTT.

V and J are TRBV5-1 and TRBJ1-4; TRBD1 is a possible D gene (5 bases). Per germline, CDR1 SGHRS and CDR2 YFSETQ. V lost 1 base and J lost 4, with 8 bases in between. CDR3 size: 14 residues. CDR3 sequence: CASSLLGGNEKLFF. CDR3 in DNA: TGCGCCAGCAGCTTGTTGGGGGGTAATGAAAAACTGTTTTTT. Using reference TRBV5-1 and TRBJ1-4 for the parts outside the CDR3, the full variable domain is KAGVTQTPRYLIKTRGQQVTLSCSPISGHRSVSWYQQTPGQGLQFLFEYFSETQRNKGNFPGRFSGRQFSNSRSEMNVSTLELGDSALYLCASSLLGGNEKLFFGSGTQLSVL.

The chain uses TRBV11-2 and TRBJ1-4; no definite D call. This CDR3 has 15 residues. Germline assignment: CDR1 SGHAT and CDR2 FQNNGV. V was trimmed by 1 base and J by 0 bases, leaving 6 bases between them. For the CDR3, the DNA is TGTGCCAGCAGCTTAGGCGGGACAACTAATGAAAAACTGTTTTTT. Translated: CASSLGGTTNEKLFF.

The chain joins TRBV5-4 to TRBJ2-3; 7 nucleotides match TRBD2. The CDR3 has 14 residues. Germline CDR1 SGHNT, CDR2 YYREEE (reference sequence). V lost 4 bases and J lost 3; bases outside the gene matches: 5. CDR3 in amino acids: CASSNRDYTDTQYF. As DNA, the CDR3 is TGTGCCAGCAGCAACCGGGACTATACAGATACGCAGTATTTT.

This rearrangement joins TRBV7-8 to TRBJ1-3; possible D gene TRBD1, 6 bases. Germline V CDR1 and CDR2: SGHVS, FQNEAQ. This CDR3 contains 13 residues. Trimming removed 8 bases from V and 9 bases from J, with 17 bases in between. CDR3 DNA sequence: TGTGCCAGCGCCGGGACACCGTCCGCCACCATATATTTT. Its protein product is CASAGTPSATIYF. The complete variable domain, with remaining parts taken from reference TRBV7-8 and TRBJ1-3, reads GAGVSQSPRYKVAKRGQDVALRCDPISGHVSLFWYQQALGQGPEFLTYFQNEAQLDKSGLPSDRFFAERPEGSVSTLKIQRTQQEDSAVYLCASAGTPSATIYFGEGSWLTVV.

This clone was found once. The J gene is TRBJ1-1, the V gene TRBV10-1, with 10 bases fitting TRBD1. V trimming: 4 bases; J trimming: 3 bases; junction bases outside the gene matches: 5. Germline V lookup: CDR1 WNHNN, CDR2 SYGVQD (reference sequence). This CDR3 contains 15 residues. The CDR3 DNA follows: TGCGCCAGCAGTGCACCCGGGACAGGGGACACTGAAGCTTTCTTT. Its protein product is CASSAPGTGDTEAFF.

The rearrangement links TRBV9 to TRBJ1-2; unclear D gene. Trimming took 0 bases from V and 2 from J, leaving 14 bases between them. CDR3 length: 16 residues. Looked up from germline, CDR1 is SGDLS and CDR2 is YYNGEE. The CDR3 reads CASSVGELWENYGYTF. CDR3 bases: TGTGCCAGCAGCGTAGGGGAATTATGGGAGAACTATGGCTACACCTTC.

About this clone: One junction end disagrees with the germline gene, perhaps due to a read error. V and J are TRBV28 and TRBJ2-7, with D tentatively TRBD1 (6 bases). The CDR3 length is 12 residues. CDR1 is MDHEN and CDR2 is SYDVKM in the germline V gene. This CDR3 is CASPATGHRVVF. The CDR3 nucleotides read TGTGCCAGCCCCGCAACGGGACACCGCGTGGTATTC. The whole variable domain, filled in from reference TRBV28 and TRBJ2-7, reads DVKVTQSSRYLVKRTGEKVFLECVQDMDHENMFWYRQDPGLGLRLIYFSYDVKMKEKGDIPEGYSVSREKKERFSLILESASTNQTSMYLCASPATGHRVVFGPGTRLTVT.

The chain has TRBV7-2 and TRBJ1-1; 8 bases are shared with TRBD1. CDR1 is SGHTA and CDR2 is FQGNSA in the germline V gene. V was clipped by 6 bases and J by 1 base; unmatched bases: 4. CDR3 length: 14 amino acids. The CDR3 nucleotides are TGTGCCAGCAGGCTGGGGACAGGGAACACTGAAGCTTTCTTT. This translates into CASRLGTGNTEAFF.

The chain recombines TRBV11-3 with TRBJ2-2; D not certain. The V end lost 8 bases, the J end lost 7 bases, and 32 bases lay between the germline ends. The germline CDR1 and CDR2 sequences are SGHNT and YENEEA. This CDR3 is 19 amino acids long. CDR3 sequence (DNA): TGTGCCAGCCCTTCCGAGGCCGATAGCCGGGTTCGTCCCTTCGGGGAGCTGTTTTTT. It yields the protein CASPSEADSRVRPFGELFF. Filled out from reference TRBV11-3 and TRBJ2-2, the complete variable domain reads EAGVVQSPRYKIIEKKQPVAFWCNPISGHNTLYWYLQNLGQGPELLIRYENEEAVDDSQLPKDRFSAERLKGVDSTLKIQPAELGDSAVYLCASPSEADSRVRPFGELFFGEGSRLTVL.

The chain joins TRBV29-1 to TRBJ1-2; 10 bases agree with TRBD1. This CDR3 contains 13 residues. V gave up 7 bases and J gave up 8 bases; unmatched junction bases: 10. Per the germline V gene, CDR1 is SQVTM and CDR2 is ANQGSEA. The CDR3 DNA follows: TGCAGCGGGGGGGACAGGGGCGCGGTGGGCTACACCTTC. Translation gives CSGGDRGAVGYTF.

The CDR3 loop is CASSKTSTGPLVRGNTIYF. The CDR3 DNA reads TGTGCCAGCAGCAAGACATCGACAGGGCCCCTCGTTAGGGGAAACACCATATATTTT. The chain employs TRBV7-9 and TRBJ1-3, with TRBD1 matching over 7 bases. CDR3 length equals 19 residues. Trimming took 5 bases from V and 4 from J; bases not matched to a gene: 20. Germline V gene sequence: CDR1 SEHNR, CDR2 FQNEAQ (reference sequence). The full variable domain, completed using reference TRBV7-9 and TRBJ1-3, is DTGVSQNPRHKITKRGQNVTFRCDPISEHNRLYWYRQTLGQGPEFLTYFQNEAQLEKSRLLSDRFSAERPKGSFSTLEIQRTEQGDSAMYLCASSKTSTGPLVRGNTIYFGEGSWLTVV.

The chain couples TRBV21-1 to TRBJ1-6; the table gives TRBD1 as D, unverified against the DNA. TRBV21-1 is termed a pseudogene. This CDR3 has 15 residues. CDR3 sequence reads: CASSTPGQGGSPLHF. The CDR3 nucleotides are TGTGCCAGCAGCACCCCGGGACAGGGCGGGTCACCCCTCCACTTT.

V is TRBV4-1 and J is TRBJ2-2, with D maybe TRBD2 (6 bases). CDR3 length: 12 residues. V lost 6 bases to trimming and J lost 8 bases, with 10 bases between them. Germline values: CDR1 MGHRA, CDR2 YSYEKL. The CDR3 spells CASRGGPGELFF. The CDR3 DNA reads TGCGCCAGCAGGGGGGGACCGGGGGAGCTGTTTTTT.